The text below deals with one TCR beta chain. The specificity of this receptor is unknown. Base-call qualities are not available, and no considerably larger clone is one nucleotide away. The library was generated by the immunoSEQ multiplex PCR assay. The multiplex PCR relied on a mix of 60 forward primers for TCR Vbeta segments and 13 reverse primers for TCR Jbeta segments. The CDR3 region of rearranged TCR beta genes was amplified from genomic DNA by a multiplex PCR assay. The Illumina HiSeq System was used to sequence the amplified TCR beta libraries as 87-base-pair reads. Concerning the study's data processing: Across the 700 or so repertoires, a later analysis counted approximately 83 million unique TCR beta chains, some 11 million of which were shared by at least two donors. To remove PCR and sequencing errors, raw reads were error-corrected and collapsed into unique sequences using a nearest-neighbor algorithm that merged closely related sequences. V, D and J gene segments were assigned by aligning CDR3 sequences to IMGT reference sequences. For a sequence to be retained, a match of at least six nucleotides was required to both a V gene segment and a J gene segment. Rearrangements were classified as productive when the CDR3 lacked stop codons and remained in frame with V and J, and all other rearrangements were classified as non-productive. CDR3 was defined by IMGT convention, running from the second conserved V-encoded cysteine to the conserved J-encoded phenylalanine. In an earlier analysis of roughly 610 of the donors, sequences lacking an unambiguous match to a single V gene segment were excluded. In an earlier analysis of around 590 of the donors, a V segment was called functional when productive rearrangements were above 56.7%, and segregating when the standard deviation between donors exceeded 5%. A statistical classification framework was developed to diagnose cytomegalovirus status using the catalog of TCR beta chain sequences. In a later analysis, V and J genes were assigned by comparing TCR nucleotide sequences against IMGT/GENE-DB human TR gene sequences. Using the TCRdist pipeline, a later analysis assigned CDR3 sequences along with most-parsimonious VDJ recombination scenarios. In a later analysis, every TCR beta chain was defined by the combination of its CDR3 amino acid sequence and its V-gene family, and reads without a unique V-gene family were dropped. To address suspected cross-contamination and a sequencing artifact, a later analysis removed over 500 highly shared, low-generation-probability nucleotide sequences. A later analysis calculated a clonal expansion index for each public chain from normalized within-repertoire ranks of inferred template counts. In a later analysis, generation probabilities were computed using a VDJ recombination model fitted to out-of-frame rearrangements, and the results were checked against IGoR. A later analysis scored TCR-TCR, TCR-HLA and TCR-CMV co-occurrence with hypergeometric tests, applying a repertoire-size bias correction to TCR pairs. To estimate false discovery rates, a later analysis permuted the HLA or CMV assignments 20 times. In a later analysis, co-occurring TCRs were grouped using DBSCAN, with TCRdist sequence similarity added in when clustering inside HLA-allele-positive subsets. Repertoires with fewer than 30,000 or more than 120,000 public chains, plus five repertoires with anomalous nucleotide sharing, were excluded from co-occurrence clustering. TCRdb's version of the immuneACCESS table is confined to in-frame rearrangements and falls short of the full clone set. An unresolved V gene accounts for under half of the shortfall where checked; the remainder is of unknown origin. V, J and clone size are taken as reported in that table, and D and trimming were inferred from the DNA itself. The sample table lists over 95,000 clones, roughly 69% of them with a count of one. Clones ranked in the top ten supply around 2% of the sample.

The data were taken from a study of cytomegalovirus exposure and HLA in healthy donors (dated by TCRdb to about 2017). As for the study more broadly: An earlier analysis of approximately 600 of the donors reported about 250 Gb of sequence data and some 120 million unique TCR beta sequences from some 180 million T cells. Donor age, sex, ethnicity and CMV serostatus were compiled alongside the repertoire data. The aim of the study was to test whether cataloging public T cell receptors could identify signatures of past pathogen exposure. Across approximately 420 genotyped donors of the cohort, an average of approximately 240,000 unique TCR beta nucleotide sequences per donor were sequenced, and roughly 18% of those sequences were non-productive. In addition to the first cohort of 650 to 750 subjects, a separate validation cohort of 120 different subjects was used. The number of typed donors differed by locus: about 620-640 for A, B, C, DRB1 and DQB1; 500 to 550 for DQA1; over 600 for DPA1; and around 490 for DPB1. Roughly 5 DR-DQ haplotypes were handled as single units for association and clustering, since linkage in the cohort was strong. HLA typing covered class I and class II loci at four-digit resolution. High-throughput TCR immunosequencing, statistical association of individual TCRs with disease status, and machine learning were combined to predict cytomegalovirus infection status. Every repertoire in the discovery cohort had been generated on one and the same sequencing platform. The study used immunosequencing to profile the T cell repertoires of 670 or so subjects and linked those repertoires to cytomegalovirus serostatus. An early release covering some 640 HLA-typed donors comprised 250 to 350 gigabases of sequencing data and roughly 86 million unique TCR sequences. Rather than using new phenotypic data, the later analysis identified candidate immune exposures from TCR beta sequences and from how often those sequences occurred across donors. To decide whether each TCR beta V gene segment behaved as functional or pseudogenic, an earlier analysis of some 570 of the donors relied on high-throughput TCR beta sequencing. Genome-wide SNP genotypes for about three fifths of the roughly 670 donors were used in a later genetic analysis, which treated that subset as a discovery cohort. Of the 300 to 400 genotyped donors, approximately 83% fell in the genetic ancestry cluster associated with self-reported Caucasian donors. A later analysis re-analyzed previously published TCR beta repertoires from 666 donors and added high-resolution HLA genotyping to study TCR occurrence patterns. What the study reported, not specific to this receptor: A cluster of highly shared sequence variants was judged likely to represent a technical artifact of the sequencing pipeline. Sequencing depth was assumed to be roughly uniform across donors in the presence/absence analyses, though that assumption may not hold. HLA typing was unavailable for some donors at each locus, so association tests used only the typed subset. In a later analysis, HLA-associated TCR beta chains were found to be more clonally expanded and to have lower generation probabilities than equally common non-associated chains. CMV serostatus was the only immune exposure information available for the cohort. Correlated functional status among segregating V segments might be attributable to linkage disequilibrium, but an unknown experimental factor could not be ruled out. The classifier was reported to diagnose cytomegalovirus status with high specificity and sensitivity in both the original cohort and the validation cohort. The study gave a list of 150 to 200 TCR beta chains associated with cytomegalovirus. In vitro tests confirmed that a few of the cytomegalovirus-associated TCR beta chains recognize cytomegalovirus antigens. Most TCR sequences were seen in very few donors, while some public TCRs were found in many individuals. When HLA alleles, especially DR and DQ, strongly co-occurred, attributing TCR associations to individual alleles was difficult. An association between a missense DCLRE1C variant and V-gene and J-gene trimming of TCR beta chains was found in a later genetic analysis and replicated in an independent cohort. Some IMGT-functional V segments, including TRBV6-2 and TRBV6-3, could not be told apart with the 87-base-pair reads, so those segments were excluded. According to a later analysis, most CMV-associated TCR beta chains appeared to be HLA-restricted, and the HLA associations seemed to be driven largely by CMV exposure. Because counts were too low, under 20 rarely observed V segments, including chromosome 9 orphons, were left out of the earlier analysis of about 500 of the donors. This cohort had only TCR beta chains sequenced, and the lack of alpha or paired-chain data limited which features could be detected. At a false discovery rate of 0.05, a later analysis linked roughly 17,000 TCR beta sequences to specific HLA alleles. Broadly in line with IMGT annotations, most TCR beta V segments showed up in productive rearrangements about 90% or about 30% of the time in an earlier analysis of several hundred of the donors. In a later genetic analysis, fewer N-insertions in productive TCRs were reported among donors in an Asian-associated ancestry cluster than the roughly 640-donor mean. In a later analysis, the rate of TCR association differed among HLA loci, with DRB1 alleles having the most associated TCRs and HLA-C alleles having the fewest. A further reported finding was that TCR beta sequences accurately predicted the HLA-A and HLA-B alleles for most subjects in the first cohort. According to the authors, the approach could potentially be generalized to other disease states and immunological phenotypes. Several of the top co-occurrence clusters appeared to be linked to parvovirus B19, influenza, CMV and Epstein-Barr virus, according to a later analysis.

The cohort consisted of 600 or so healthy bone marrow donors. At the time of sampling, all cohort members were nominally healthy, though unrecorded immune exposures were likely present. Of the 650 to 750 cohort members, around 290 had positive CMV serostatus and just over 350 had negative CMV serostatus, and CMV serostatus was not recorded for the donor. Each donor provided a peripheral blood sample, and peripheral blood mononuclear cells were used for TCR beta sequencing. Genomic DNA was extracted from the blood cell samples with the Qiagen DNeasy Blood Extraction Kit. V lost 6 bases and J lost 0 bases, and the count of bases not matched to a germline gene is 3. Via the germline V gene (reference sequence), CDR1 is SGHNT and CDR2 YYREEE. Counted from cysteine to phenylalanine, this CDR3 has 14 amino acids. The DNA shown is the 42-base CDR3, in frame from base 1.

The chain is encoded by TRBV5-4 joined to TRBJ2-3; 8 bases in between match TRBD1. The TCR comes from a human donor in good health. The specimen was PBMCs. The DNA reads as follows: TGTGCCAGCACCTACAGGGGGAGCACAGATACGCAGTATTTT. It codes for CASTYRGSTDTQYF.